This TCR beta chain stems from a study of post-analysis software for immune sequencing data (dated by TCRdb to the mid-2010s). Regarding the research as a whole: The recorded disease courses included relapsing-remitting, secondary progressive and progressive-relapsing multiple sclerosis, and some patients had no subtype annotation. Patient repertoires were compared against some twelve previously published healthy control repertoires from donors aged 6 to 25 years. A subset of samples was prepared in parallel using single-end sample barcoding, then pooled and co-amplified after Illumina adapter ligation.

As for this clonotype: Its antigen is not yet known. No base quality values were provided; no much bigger clone lies one nucleotide off.

Preparation of the library involved PCR. TCRdb records Illumina HiSeq 2500 as the sequencer. Unique molecular identifiers were incorporated into TCR beta cDNA libraries to reduce PCR and sequencing biases. Some 500,000 cDNA molecules were obtained for every 1 to 10 million input T cells, so each molecule roughly corresponded to one T cell. The same protocol used for the earlier healthy control dataset was applied to prepare and sequence the patient libraries. Within a given batch, samples were prepared together, multiplexed and sequenced on the same HiSeq lane. Under the source paper's analysis protocol: Raw barcoded reads were processed with MIGEC, discarding single-read molecular identifier groups before consensus assembly and CDR3 extraction. VDJtools was used for post-analysis of the clonotype tables, and diversity was normalized by down-sampling every dataset to the size of the smallest sample. Repertoire overlap clustering matched CDR3 amino acid but not nucleotide sequences to correct batch-related cross-sample contamination. The public reads were quality trimmed at Q25 with fastp and then assembled into clones with MiXCR by TCRdb, keeping productive beta chains. Each CDR3 protein gets just one entry, which takes the most common genes and DNA from the rows behind it. The V and J calls shown here were made by TCRdb, not taken from the authors' results. The sample yields fewer than 550,000 distinct CDR3 sequences; around 34% were counted once. The ten largest clones capture approximately 6% of the sample.

What the work shows at the level of the full study, not this receptor alone: Significantly lower normalized Chao1 diversity was found in multiple sclerosis patients than in controls, suggesting substantial peripheral T-cell clonal expansion. The multiple sclerosis patient group was slightly younger than the control group. Direct clustering with F measure showed strong co-clustering of samples prepared in the same batch, prompting a batch-effect correction.

To demonstrate the VDJtools post-analysis software, the study profiled TCR beta repertoires from the peripheral blood of 13 young patients with multiple sclerosis. The patients with multiple sclerosis were children and adolescents between roughly 6 and 17 years of age. The sequencing sample was made of blood. This sequence was found in a girl aged 2 to 17 with multiple sclerosis.

The DNA reads as follows: TGTGCCAGCAGCTCCGCGTGGGGACGGGGCTCCTACAATGAGCAGTTCTTC. Its coded protein is CASSSAWGRGSYNEQFF. The rearranged chain carries TRBV7-9 and TRBJ2-1, with the D assignment possibly TRBD1 or TRBD2, given 5 matching bases for each. CDR1 SEHNR and CDR2 FQNEAQ are derived from the germline V gene (reference sequence). Between the V and J ends, shortened by 4 bases and 0 bases respectively, the junction contains 16 bases. The CDR3 runs 17 amino acids, cysteine and phenylalanine included. Only the CDR3 part of the read is kept: 51 bases, read in frame from the first base.